This T cell receptor (beta chain) is drawn from a study of beta chain features in type 1 diabetes (dated by TCRdb to the late 2010s). Turning to the overall study: Mean age, gender distribution, total cell number and subset yield did not differ between patients and healthy donors. Across all samples, approximately 98,000,000 sorted cells were examined, and cell number per subset correlated strongly with RNA yield. The study compared TCRB repertoires of sorted circulating CD4+ T cell subsets between recently diagnosed type 1 diabetes patients and matched healthy donors. Regulatory and stem cell-like memory subsets were isolated from only 8 patients and roughly eight healthy donors, whereas naive and central memory subsets came from all 28 donors.

From each donor, a single peripheral blood sample of around 120 mL on average was drawn into heparinised tubes. A BD FACSAria II was used to sort naive, central memory, regulatory and stem cell-like memory CD4+ T cells with a panel that included CD45RO, CCR7, CD25, CD127, CD95 and CD27. Every sorted population had a purity above 95%. Right away, PBMCs were isolated by Lymphoprep density gradient centrifugation and were stained directly, with no culture step. Samples were stained and sorted in pairs, with one healthy donor and one patient per experiment, so that batch effects were minimized. CDR1 and CDR2 (SGHRS, YFSETQ) derive from the germline V gene. There are 15 amino acids in the CDR3, from cysteine to phenylalanine inclusive. The read is trimmed to its CDR3 DNA, 45 bases read in frame from base 1. V loses 4 bases at its end and J loses 1 base; junction bases beyond the gene matches: 6. Overall study results and their limits: Because the HLA sub-analyses included only small numbers of individuals, any influence of HLA type on TCRB rearrangement was left unresolved. Patients with type 1 diabetes made fewer insertions and deleted more nucleotides at VDJ recombination sites, implying thymic rearrangement abnormalities. Naive, central memory and regulatory TCRB repertoires appeared to be more similar among patients than among healthy donors. A moderate but significant shortening of TCRB CDR3 length was observed in type 1 diabetes patients in all four CD4+ subsets. Because cDNA rather than genomic DNA was sequenced, highly expressing activated cells could have been over-represented, although no difference in activation and CD3 levels was found between groups. PCR might favor shorter templates, but patient and control samples were amplified and corrected together, so any skew would affect both groups equally.

The High Capacity cDNA Reverse Transcription Kit was used to reverse transcribe all of the isolated RNA, meaning that expressed TCRB transcripts were what got sequenced. Deep immunoSEQ sequencing was performed on naive, central memory and regulatory T cell samples, with an average of about 4 million total reads per sample. After sorted cells were lysed in RLT buffer, RNA was extracted with DNase-treated RNeasy Micro or Mini kits, with the choice depending on cell number. To prevent cross-contamination, each cell subset was processed individually, whereas patient and healthy donor samples were processed jointly. The immunoSEQ multiplex PCR was used to amplify TCRB sequences from cDNA, yielding 87-bp fragments that span the CDR3 region. Amplicons were sequenced on the Illumina HiSeq platform. Turning to the authors' computational methods: Synthetic template baselines were used to correct PCR bias computationally, reads within Hamming distance 2 were collapsed together, and singletons that could not be merged were discarded. Reads were aligned against IMGT so that V, D and J genes, CDR3 length and insertions or deletions at six rearrangement sites could be assigned. Within each subset, clonotype counts were normalized to the number of sorted cells before true diversity and Gini coefficients were calculated with the tcR R package. Repertoire sharing was quantified using the overlap coefficient calculated on TCRB nucleotide sequences. Out-of-frame TCRB sequences from naive cells were analyzed as a proxy for the pre-selection repertoire. TCRdb carries this immuneACCESS record with in-frame sequences only. Its versions omit some clonotypes, under half of them owing to an unresolved V gene in the studies checked, with the rest unexplained. V and J calls and clone size are given by that table; D and trimming were obtained from the DNA. The sample table records more than 250,000 clones; over 14% of these occur just once. The ten largest clones represent around 0.015% of the sample.

The sample holds a few counts of this clone. What antigen it recognizes has not been identified. No much larger clonotype is one base removed from it; base qualities were not supplied. Sequenced material: naive CD4+ T cells from blood. In light of the paper, this sample's cell subset or site label describes: true naive CD4+ T cells. The chain joins TRBV5-1 to TRBJ2-5; 8 bases in between match TRBD2. The clonotype comes from a man aged 18 to 30 with type 1 diabetes. The DNA sequence reads TGCGCCAGCAGCCTGATGACTAGCGCCCAAGAGACCCAGTACTTC. Translated, it gives CASSLMTSAQETQYF. Full variable domain (CDR3 extended with the reference TRBV5-1 and TRBJ2-5 proteins): KAGVTQTPRYLIKTRGQQVTLSCSPISGHRSVSWYQQTPGQGLQFLFEYFSETQRNKGNFPGRFSGRQFSNSRSEMNVSTLELGDSALYLCASSLMTSAQETQYFGPGTRLLVL.